Presented here are 21 T cell receptor beta chains from one specimen sequenced in a study of blood T cell repertoires in COVID-19. Sequencing was performed with immunoSEQ multiplex PCR; in TCRdb, only in-frame clones are kept and a portion is missing. The sample carries roughly 200,000 clones, approximately 87% recorded once. What was sequenced was PBMCs or T cells enriched from blood (not recorded which). The receptors stem from a woman in her 50s in a cohort exposed to, infected with or recovered from COVID-19 (not recorded which).

The gene calls are TRBV29-1 and TRBJ2-1, with 8 bases identical to TRBD2. V lost 7 bases, J lost 9 bases, and 5 bases stayed unmatched. CDR1 is SQVTM and CDR2 is ANQGSEA in the germline V gene. CDR3 length equals 11 residues. The CDR3 nucleotides read TGCAGCGGCGGACTAGCCGGTGAGCAGTTCTTC. Its protein product is CSGGLAGEQFF.

The chain combines TRBV19 with TRBJ1-3, with D maybe TRBD1 (6 bases). Germline CDR1 and CDR2: LNHDA and SQIVND (reference sequence). With 3 bases removed from V and 0 bases from J, the gap between germline ends came to 12 bases. CDR3 length equals 16 residues. CDR3: CASSIRGASSGNTIYF. Here the CDR3 DNA reads TGTGCCAGTAGTATTCGGGGGGCCAGCTCTGGAAACACCATATATTTT.

The V call is TRBV19, the J call TRBJ1-5, with TRBD1 matching 8 bases. Germline CDR1 reads LNHDA; CDR2 reads SQIVND (reference sequence). The V segment lost 7 bases and the J segment 3 bases; nucleotides outside the gene matches: 8. This CDR3 spans 15 amino acids. CDR3 DNA: TGTGCCAGTAACGACAGGGGTCTCCTCAATCAGCCCCAGCATTTT. Protein product: CASNDRGLLNQPQHF.

The chain carries TRBV5-4 and TRBJ2-7, with 9 nucleotides matching TRBD1. This CDR3 spans 16 amino acids. Germline V CDR1 and CDR2: SGHNT, YYREEE (reference sequence). Trimming cost V 4 bases and J 9 bases; bases outside gene matches: 17. The CDR3 loop is CASSIGGTGQGQVQYF. DNA of the CDR3: TGTGCCAGCAGCATTGGGGGGACTGGACAGGGGCAGGTGCAGTACTTC.

The chain couples TRBV6-5 to TRBJ2-7; D is possibly TRBD2 (5 bases). The CDR3 is made up of 13 amino acids. V lost 1 base to trimming and J lost 6 bases, with 10 bases between them. Per the germline V gene, CDR1 is MNHEY and CDR2 is SVGAGI. The CDR3 region is CASSYFRGSEQYF. CDR3 nucleotides: TGTGCCAGCAGTTACTTTCGGGGTTCCGAGCAGTACTTC.

This clone was counted a few times. The chain links TRBV12-5 to TRBJ1-1; maybe TRBD1 (5 bases). Germline V CDR1 and CDR2: LGHNT, FRNRAP. Deletions cut 6 bases from V and 3 bases from J, with 11 bases between. This CDR3 comprises 13 residues. CDR3: CASGRDRYTEAFF. The CDR3 DNA reads as TGTGCTAGTGGCCGCGACAGATACACTGAAGCTTTCTTT. The entire variable domain, with the rest obtained from reference TRBV12-5 and TRBJ1-1, is as follows: DARVTQTPRHKVTEMGQEVTMRCQPILGHNTVFWYRQTMMQGLELLAYFRNRAPLDDSGMPKDRFSAEMPDATLATLKIQPSEPRDSAVYFCASGRDRYTEAFFGQGTRLTVV.

The chain links TRBV19 to TRBJ1-4, with 8 positions matching TRBD1. V dropped 4 bases and J dropped 4; count of bases not matched to a gene: 11. Germline CDR1 and CDR2: LNHDA and SQIVND (reference sequence). The length of the CDR3 is 17 residues. As DNA, the CDR3 is TGTGCCAGTAGTACCGGACAGGGATACGCCGATAATGAAAAACTGTTTTTT. Amino acids: CASSTGQGYADNEKLFF.

CDR3 sequence reads: CASSRGQGRNSPLHF. Here the CDR3 DNA reads TGTGCCAGCAGTCGGGGACAGGGACGGAATTCACCCCTCCACTTT. J is TRBJ1-6 and V is TRBV28, with TRBD1 matching over 9 bases. The CDR3 has 15 residues. Germline-derived CDR1 and CDR2 are MDHEN and SYDVKM. The ends lost 5 bases at V and 7 bases at J; junction bases unmatched: 6.

This chain joins TRBV5-6 and TRBJ1-3; the D is unclear. The CDR3 contains 14 residues. Germline values: CDR1 SGHDT, CDR2 YYEEEE. With 3 bases removed from V and 0 bases from J, the gap between germline ends came to 7 bases. The CDR3 loop reads CASSWTLSGNTIYF. The CDR3 coding sequence is TGTGCCAGCAGCTGGACTCTCTCTGGAAACACCATATATTTT.

This chain links TRBV12-5 with TRBJ2-7, with TRBD1 matching 11 bases. The trim removed 1 base at V and 7 bases at J, leaving 12 bases unmatched. The CDR3 consists of 17 residues. Germline V gene sequence: CDR1 LGHNT, CDR2 FRNRAP. The CDR3 sequence: CASGLGSPGTGGEEQYF. CDR3 sequence (DNA): TGTGCTAGTGGTTTGGGGTCACCAGGGACAGGGGGAGAGGAGCAGTACTTC.

V usage is TRBV7-2 and J usage is TRBJ1-2, with a possible D match to TRBD1 (5 bases). Germline CDR1 SGHTA, CDR2 FQGNSA. V shed 1 base and J shed 6 bases, with 18 bases lying between them. The CDR3 loop spans 16 amino acids. CDR3 protein: CASSLVVWQGGDGYTF. DNA for the CDR3: TGTGCCAGCAGCTTAGTGGTCTGGCAGGGAGGAGATGGCTACACCTTC.

This rearrangement joins TRBV5-6 to TRBJ2-2; TRBD2 aligns across 7 bases. Losses at the gene ends were 5 bases for V and 4 bases for J; bases not matched to a gene: 5. The CDR3 has 14 residues. Germline V CDR1 and CDR2: SGHDT, YYEEEE. The CDR3 DNA follows: TGTGCCAGCAGACCTTGGGAGGGCACCGGGGAGCTGTTTTTT. This sequence encodes CASRPWEGTGELFF.

This clone appeared a single time. The V call is TRBV4-3, the J call TRBJ1-2; no clear D. V lost 3 bases, J lost 8 bases, and 13 bases lay in between. CDR1 and CDR2 from the germline V gene are LGHNA and YSLEER. The CDR3 extends over 13 amino acids. The CDR3 bases are TGCGCCAGCAGCCAGACGGGAAATCGAGGCTACACCTTC. Translating it yields CASSQTGNRGYTF.

This clone was detected a few times. This chain joins TRBV28 and TRBJ2-3, with TRBD2 matching 10 bases. This CDR3 has 15 amino acids. V was clipped by 4 bases and J by 2 bases; unmatched bases: 3. CDR1 is MDHEN, CDR2 SYDVKM, per germline. CDR3 sequence reads: CASSSSGGATDTQYF. In nucleotides, the CDR3 is TGTGCCAGCAGTTCAAGCGGGGGGGCCACAGATACGCAGTATTTT.

The chain couples TRBV6-6 to TRBJ1-4, with 7 bases that match TRBD1. V lost 6 bases and J lost 0; bases outside the gene matches: 7. Per the germline V gene, CDR1 is MNHNY and CDR2 is SVGAGI (reference sequence). The CDR3 totals 16 residues. CDR3: CASSPGTDATNEKLFF. CDR3 coding DNA: TGTGCCAGCAGCCCAGGGACAGATGCAACTAATGAAAAACTGTTTTTT.

J is TRBJ1-2 and V is TRBV11-2; no reliable D call. Germline V CDR1 and CDR2: SGHAT, FQNNGV. The V end was cut by 0 bases, the J end by 7 bases, with 9 bases between. This CDR3 has 13 residues. The CDR3 sequence is CASSLDLESGYTF. The CDR3, as DNA: TGTGCCAGCAGCTTAGATTTGGAGTCTGGCTACACCTTC.

The rearrangement uses TRBV6-2 or TRBV6-3 and TRBJ1-1; D gene ambiguous. V was cut by 5 bases and J by 10 bases, with 14 bases left in between. The CDR3 extends over 12 amino acids. Germline V gene data show CDR1 as MNHEY and CDR2 as SVGEGT. The CDR3: CASSQTIMGAFF. The DNA for the CDR3 is TGTGCCAGCAGTCAGACTATCATGGGAGCTTTCTTT.

CDR3 nucleotide sequence: TGTGCCAGCAGCTACATCTCTGGGGCCAACGTCCTGACTTTC. Its translation: CASSYISGANVLTF. The rearrangement uses TRBV5-5 and TRBJ2-6; D remains unclear. The CDR3 has 14 amino acids. Germline CDR1 is SGHKS and CDR2 is YYEKEE (reference sequence). V was shortened by 3 bases and J by 0 bases, with 4 bases between the two germline ends.

The rearrangement links TRBV25-1 to TRBJ1-1, with TRBD1 matching over 9 bases. J gave up 6 bases and V 8 bases, and 7 bases lay outside the gene matches. This CDR3 has 13 amino acids. Germline V gene lookup returns CDR1 MGHDK and CDR2 SYGVNS. The CDR3, as DNA: TGTGCCAGCGGGGGGACAGGGAGGTCTGAAGCTTTCTTT. It codes for CASGGTGRSEAFF.

The table lists this clone with a few counts. The rearrangement joins TRBV18 to TRBJ2-3, with 8 bases aligning to TRBD1. CDR3 length equals 15 residues. The trim removed 5 bases at V and 0 bases at J, leaving 4 bases unmatched. CDR1 KGHSH and CDR2 LQKENI come from the germline V gene. CDR3 sequence reads: CASSEGQVSTDTQYF. DNA of the CDR3: TGTGCCAGCTCAGAGGGACAGGTGAGCACAGATACGCAGTATTTT.

This chain uses TRBV3-1 (or the pseudogene TRBV3-2) with TRBJ2-3, with 9 positions matching TRBD2. This CDR3 has 15 amino acids. J gave up 11 bases and V 0 bases, and 9 bases lay outside the gene matches. Per the germline V gene, CDR1 is LGHDT and CDR2 is YNNKEL (reference sequence). The CDR3 sequence is CASSQEVGLAPRQYF. The CDR3 bases are TGTGCCAGCAGCCAAGAGGTTGGACTAGCGCCCAGGCAGTATTTT.